This TCR beta chain was observed in a study of cytomegalovirus exposure and HLA in healthy donors. Study information: An earlier analysis identified 120 million or so unique TCR beta sequences in about 200 million T cells. From donors who were HLA-typed, an early data release held around 85 million unique TCRs. Study-wide findings and caveats: Exclusion applied to some V segments, including TRBV6-2 and TRBV6-3, as they were indistinguishable. HLA restriction was apparent for most CMV-associated TCR beta chains in a later analysis.

V lost 5 bases to trimming and J lost 1 base; unmatched junction nucleotides: 4. Per the germline V gene, CDR1 is MNHEY and CDR2 is SVGAGI. CDR3 length equals 14 residues. Remarks on this clone: The target antigen is unknown.

The PCR ran on 60 Vbeta and 13 Jbeta primers. TCRdb's copy holds only in-frame clones and misses some; the assay was immunoSEQ multiplex PCR. The sample holds 190,000 or so clones, 75% to 90% seen once. The sample taken for sequencing was PBMCs. This clonotype was obtained from a boy aged 5 to 17 in good health and CMV-seronegative. The chain joins TRBV6-5 to TRBJ1-1; 7 bases are a match to TRBD1. CDR3 coding DNA: TGTGCCAGCAGTACCGACAGGGAGAACACTGAAGCTTTCTTT. This sequence encodes CASSTDRENTEAFF.